These T cell receptor beta chains were read from a single sample in a study of technical replicates of blood from several donors. Libraries were prepared by immunoSEQ multiplex PCR; TCRdb keeps only in-frame clonotypes and omits some of them. The sample yields fewer than 70,000 clones, roughly 92% seen once. Sequencing was carried out using T cells isolated from PBMCs. The source of these receptors is a human donor in good health. The CDR3 runs from the conserved cysteine through the conserved F or W. D genes are given only for firm matches. Rows give clone size only sometimes, using once, few, many, or a class for an expanded clone.

d_call | clone_size | j_call | v_call | cdr3_aa | cdr3_nt
NA | NA | TRBJ2-1 | TRBV28 | CASSPWASSYNEQFF | TGTGCCAGCAGTCCGTGGGCTAGCAGCTACAATGAGCAGTTCTTC
TRBD2 | once | TRBJ2-7 | TRBV14 | CASSSRTSGGTYEQYF | TGTGCCAGCAGCAGCCGGACTAGCGGGGGGACCTACGAGCAGTACTTC
NA | NA | TRBJ2-2 | TRBV10-3 | CAISEEGAGELFF | TGTGCCATCAGTGAGGAAGGGGCGGGGGAGCTGTTTTTT
NA | NA | TRBJ1-1 | TRBV5-1 | CASSWVGGRAEAFF | TGCGCCAGCAGTTGGGTGGGGGGAAGGGCTGAAGCTTTCTTT
TRBD1 | NA | TRBJ2-2 | TRBV7-6 | CASSPRQGINTGELFF | TGTGCCAGCAGCCCCCGACAGGGGATAAACACCGGGGAGCTGTTTTTT
TRBD2 | NA | TRBJ2-3 | TRBV5-6 | CASSLFWSGSEGDTQYF | TGTGCCAGCAGCTTGTTTTGGAGCGGGAGTGAGGGAGATACGCAGTATTTT
NA | NA | TRBJ1-1 | TRBV29-1 | CSGCEEGLAREAFF | TGCAGCGGATGCGAGGAGGGTCTGGCCAGGGAAGCTTTCTTT
NA | once | TRBJ2-7 | TRBV7-6 | CASSLGVGRQGGYEQYF | TGTGCCAGCAGCTTAGGGGTTGGGCGGCAGGGTGGTTACGAGCAGTACTTC
NA | NA | TRBJ1-6 | TRBV23-1 | CASSQSSGPLGQGPLHF | TGCGCCAGCAGTCAATCGTCGGGCCCCCTTGGGCAGGGACCCCTCCACTTT
NA | NA | TRBJ2-5 | TRBV18 | CASSARGSYQETQYF | TGTGCCAGCTCTGCGAGAGGCTCGTACCAAGAGACCCAGTACTTC
NA | NA | TRBJ1-4 | TRBV15 | CATSRELLGQDNEKLFF | TGTGCCACCAGCAGAGAACTGTTAGGACAAGATAATGAAAAACTGTTTTTT
NA | NA | TRBJ1-5 | TRBV5-1 | CASSLVPDIVQAQHF | TGCGCCAGCAGCTTGGTGCCGGACATAGTTCAGGCCCAGCATTTT
NA | few | TRBJ2-1 | TRBV7-3 | CASSLDRAGDNEQFF | TGTGCCAGCAGCTTAGACCGCGCAGGGGACAATGAGCAGTTCTTC
NA | NA | TRBJ2-7 | TRBV28 | CASSPPRRGSRNEQYF | TGTGCCAGCAGTCCTCCTCGGAGAGGGTCGAGGAACGAGCAGTACTTC
TRBD1 | NA | TRBJ2-1 | TRBV10-1 | CASSEDSGTGNNEQFF | TGCGCCAGCAGTGAGGATTCCGGGACAGGCAACAATGAGCAGTTCTTC
NA | NA | TRBJ1-1 | TRBV11-3 | CASSLLRAGQNRPNTEAFF | TGTGCCAGCAGCTTACTGAGGGCAGGACAGAATAGACCAAACACTGAAGCTTTCTTT
TRBD1 | NA | TRBJ2-7 | TRBV18 | CASSQNRDSRYEQYF | TGTGCCAGCTCACAAAACCGGGACAGCCGGTACGAGCAGTACTTC
NA | NA | TRBJ1-2 | TRBV5-4 | CASSLLVQQTYGYTF | TGTGCCAGCAGCTTGTTGGTACAGCAAACCTATGGCTACACCTTC
TRBD2 | NA | TRBJ2-3 | TRBV5-1 | CASSSRGVTSTDTQYF | TGCGCCAGCAGCTCCCGGGGGGTTACTAGCACAGATACGCAGTATTTT
TRBD1 | NA | TRBJ1-4 | TRBV6-5 | CASSSARDRGEKLFF | TGTGCCAGCAGCTCAGCCCGGGACAGGGGTGAAAAACTGTTTTTT
NA | NA | TRBJ2-2 | TRBV28 | CASSSSRGGELFF | TGTGCCAGCAGTTCTTCCCGGGGCGGGGAGCTGTTTTTT
TRBD1 | NA | TRBJ1-5 | TRBV5-1 | CASSKGDRGGQPQHF | TGCGCCAGCAGTAAGGGGGACAGGGGAGGTCAGCCCCAGCATTTT
TRBD1 | once | TRBJ2-7 | TRBV6-5 | CASRPRPGQGYEQYF | TGTGCCAGCCGACCGAGACCGGGACAGGGCTACGAGCAGTACTTC
TRBD1 | once | TRBJ1-1 | TRBV7-8 | CASSLGQGNTEAFF | TGTGCCAGCAGCTTAGGACAGGGTAACACTGAAGCTTTCTTT
TRBD2 | NA | TRBJ2-1 | TRBV10-2 | CASSGLAGIIFPYNEQFF | TGCGCCAGCAGCGGACTAGCGGGAATCATTTTCCCCTACAATGAGCAGTTCTTC
NA | NA | TRBJ2-1 | TRBV11-2 | CASSLGLLAGEQFF | TGTGCCAGCAGCTTAGGTTTACTAGCAGGTGAGCAGTTCTTC
TRBD1 | NA | TRBJ2-5 | TRBV5-4 | CASRSQGEETQYF | TGTGCCAGCCGAAGTCAGGGGGAAGAGACCCAGTACTTC
NA | once | TRBJ2-4 | TRBV7-9 | CASRREAANIQYF | TGTGCCAGCAGAAGGGAGGCGGCGAACATTCAGTACTTC
TRBD1 | NA | TRBJ2-7 | TRBV19 | CASSPRDGTGGSGSPYEQYF | TGTGCCAGTAGTCCTAGGGACGGGACAGGGGGCTCCGGGAGTCCCTACGAGCAGTACTTC
NA | once | TRBJ2-5 | TRBV5-6 | CASSLIWPFQETQYF | TGTGCCAGCAGCTTGATATGGCCATTTCAAGAGACCCAGTACTTC
TRBD1 | once | TRBJ2-7 | TRBV12-5 | CASGTTGGSYEQYF | TGTGCTAGTGGTACAACAGGGGGCTCCTACGAGCAGTACTTC
TRBD1 | NA | TRBJ1-2 | TRBV28 | CASRSGQEGGYGYTF | TGTGCCAGCAGATCTGGACAGGAAGGGGGATATGGCTACACCTTC
NA | NA | TRBJ2-2 | TRBV9 | CASSAPEQVTGELFF | TGTGCCAGCAGCGCCCCGGAACAGGTTACCGGGGAGCTGTTTTTT
TRBD1 | NA | TRBJ2-7 | TRBV5-1 | CASSLGQGAYEQYF | TGCGCCAGCAGCTTGGGGCAGGGGGCCTACGAGCAGTACTTC